One TCR beta chain is described in this entry. Clones were read by immunoSEQ multiplex PCR, and TCRdb kept only the in-frame ones, dropping some. The profile shows some 120,000 clones, 75% to 90% of them singletons. The source of the sample is a study of control samples from healthy donors and cancer patients. Trimming stripped 4 bases from V and 1 base from J, with 17 bases between. The CDR3 is made up of 16 amino acids. Germline V gene data show CDR1 as SGHKS and CDR2 as YYEKEE (reference sequence). Material for sequencing was PBMCs. This TCR came from a woman between 45 and 65 years old with colorectal cancer. This chain links TRBV5-5 with TRBJ1-1, with D unclear. CDR3 nucleotide sequence: TGTGCCAGCAGCCGGGCCGGCCCAGCGGGGAACACTGAAGCTTTCTTT. It translates to CASSRAGPAGNTEAFF. The full variable domain, completed using reference TRBV5-5 and TRBJ1-1, is DAGVTQSPTHLIKTRGQQVTLRCSPISGHKSVSWYQQVLGQGPQFIFQYYEKEERGRGNFPDRFSARQFPNYSSELNVNALLLGDSALYLCASSRAGPAGNTEAFFGQGTRLTVV.